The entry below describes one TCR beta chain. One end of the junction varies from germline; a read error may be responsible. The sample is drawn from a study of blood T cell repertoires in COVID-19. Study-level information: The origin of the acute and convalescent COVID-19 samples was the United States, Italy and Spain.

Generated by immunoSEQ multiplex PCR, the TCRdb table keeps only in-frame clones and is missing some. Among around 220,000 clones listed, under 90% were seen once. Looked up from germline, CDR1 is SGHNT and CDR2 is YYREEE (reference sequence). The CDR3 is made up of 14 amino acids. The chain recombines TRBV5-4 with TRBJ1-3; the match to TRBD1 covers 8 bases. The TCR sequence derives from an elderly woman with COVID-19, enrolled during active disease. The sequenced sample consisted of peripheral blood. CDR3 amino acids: CASTAGGVGHTIYF. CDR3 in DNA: TGTGCCAGCACTGCAGGGGGCGTTGGACACACCATATATTTT.